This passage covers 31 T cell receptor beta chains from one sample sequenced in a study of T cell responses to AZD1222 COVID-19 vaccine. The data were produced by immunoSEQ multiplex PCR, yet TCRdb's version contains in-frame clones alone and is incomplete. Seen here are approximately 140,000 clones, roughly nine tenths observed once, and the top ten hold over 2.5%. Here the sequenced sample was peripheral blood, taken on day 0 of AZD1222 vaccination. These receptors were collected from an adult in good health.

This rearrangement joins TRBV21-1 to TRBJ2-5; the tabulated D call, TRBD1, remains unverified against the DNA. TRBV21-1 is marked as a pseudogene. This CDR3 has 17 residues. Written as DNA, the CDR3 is TGTGCCAGCAGCAAAGCTAATCAGGGTCTGTACCAAGAGACCCAGTACTTC. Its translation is CASSKANQGLYQETQYF.

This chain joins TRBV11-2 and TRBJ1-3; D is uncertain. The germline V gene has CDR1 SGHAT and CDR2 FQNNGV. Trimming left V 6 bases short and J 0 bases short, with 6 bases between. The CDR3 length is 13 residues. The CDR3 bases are TGTGCCAGCAGTATCAACTCTGGAAACACCATATATTTT. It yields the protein CASSINSGNTIYF.

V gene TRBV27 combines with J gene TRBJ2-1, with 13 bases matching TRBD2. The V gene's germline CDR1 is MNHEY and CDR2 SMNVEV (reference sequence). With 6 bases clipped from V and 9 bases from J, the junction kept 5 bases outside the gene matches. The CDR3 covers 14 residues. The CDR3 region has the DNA TGTGCCAGCAGCCGAACTAGCGGGAGGGGTGAGCAGTTCTTC. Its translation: CASSRTSGRGEQFF.

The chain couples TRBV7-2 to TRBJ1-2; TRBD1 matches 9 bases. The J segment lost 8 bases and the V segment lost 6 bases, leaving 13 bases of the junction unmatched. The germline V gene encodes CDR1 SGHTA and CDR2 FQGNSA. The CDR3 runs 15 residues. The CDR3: CASSSIPGQGSGYTF. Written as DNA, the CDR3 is TGTGCCAGCAGTTCAATCCCCGGACAGGGGAGCGGCTACACCTTC. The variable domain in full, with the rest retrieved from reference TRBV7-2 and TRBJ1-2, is GAGVSQSPSNKVTEKGKDVELRCDPISGHTALYWYRQSLGQGLEFLIYFQGNSAPDKSGLPSDRFSAERTGGSVSTLTIQRTQQEDSAVYLCASSSIPGQGSGYTFGSGTRLTVV.

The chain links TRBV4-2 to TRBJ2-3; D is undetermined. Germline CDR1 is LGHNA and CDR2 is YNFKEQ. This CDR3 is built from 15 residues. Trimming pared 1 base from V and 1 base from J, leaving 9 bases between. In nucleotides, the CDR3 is TGTGCCAGCAGCCAAGTGGGGTCTGGCACAGATACGCAGTATTTT. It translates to CASSQVGSGTDTQYF.

In nucleotides, the CDR3 is TGTGCCAGCAGCCCTTTCGGGGCACGTAACGAAAAACTGTTTTTT. Translating it yields CASSPFGARNEKLFF. The chain couples TRBV7-2 to TRBJ1-4; weak D call: TRBD1 (5 bases). This CDR3 has 15 amino acids. CDR1 and CDR2 from the germline V gene are SGHTA and FQGNSA. V lost 5 bases and J 8 bases, leaving 18 bases between the germline ends.

The CDR3 protein is CATSRGDQPQHF. The CDR3 DNA is TGTGCCACCAGTCGAGGGGATCAGCCCCAGCATTTT. The genes are TRBV24-1 and TRBJ1-5; D might be TRBD1 (5 bases). V lost 6 bases, J lost 5 bases, and 7 bases lay in between. This CDR3 has 12 residues. The V gene's germline CDR1 is KGHDR and CDR2 SFDVKD.

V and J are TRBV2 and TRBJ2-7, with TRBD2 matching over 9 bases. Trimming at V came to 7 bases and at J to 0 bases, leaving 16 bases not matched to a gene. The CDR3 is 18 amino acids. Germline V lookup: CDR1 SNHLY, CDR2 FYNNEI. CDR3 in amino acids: CASTQTPGLATNSYEQYF. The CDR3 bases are TGTGCCAGCACCCAAACCCCCGGACTAGCGACCAACTCCTACGAGCAGTACTTC.

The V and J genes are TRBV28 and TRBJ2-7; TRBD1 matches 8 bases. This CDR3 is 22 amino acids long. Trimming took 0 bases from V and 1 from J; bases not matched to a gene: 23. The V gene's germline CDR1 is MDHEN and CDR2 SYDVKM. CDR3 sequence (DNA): TGTGCCAGCAGTTTATGGAATACCCTGATTACAGGGGGAGAAAGGACATCCTACGAGCAGTACTTC. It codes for CASSLWNTLITGGERTSYEQYF. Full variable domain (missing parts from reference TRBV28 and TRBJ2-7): DVKVTQSSRYLVKRTGEKVFLECVQDMDHENMFWYRQDPGLGLRLIYFSYDVKMKEKGDIPEGYSVSREKKERFSLILESASTNQTSMYLCASSLWNTLITGGERTSYEQYFGPGTRLTVT.

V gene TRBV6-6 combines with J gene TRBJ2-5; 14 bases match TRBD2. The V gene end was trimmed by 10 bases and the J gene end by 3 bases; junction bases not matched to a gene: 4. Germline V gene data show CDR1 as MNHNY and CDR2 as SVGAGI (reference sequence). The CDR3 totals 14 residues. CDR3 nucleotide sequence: TGTGCCACCCGGGGACTAGCGGGGGAAGAGACCCAGTACTTC. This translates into CATRGLAGEETQYF.

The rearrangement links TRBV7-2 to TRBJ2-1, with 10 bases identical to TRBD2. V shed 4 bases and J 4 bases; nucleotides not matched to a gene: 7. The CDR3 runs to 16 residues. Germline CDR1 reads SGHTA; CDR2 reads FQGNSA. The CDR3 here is CASSSRRTSGYNEQFF. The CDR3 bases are TGTGCCAGCAGCTCAAGAAGGACTAGCGGATACAATGAGCAGTTCTTC.

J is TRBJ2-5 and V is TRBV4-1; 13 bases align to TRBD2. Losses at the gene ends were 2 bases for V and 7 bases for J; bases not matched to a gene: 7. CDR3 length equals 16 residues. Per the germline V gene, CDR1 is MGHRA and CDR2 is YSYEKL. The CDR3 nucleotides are TGCGCCAGCAGCCAACCGACTAGCGGGGGGTATGGGACCCAGTACTTC. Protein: CASSQPTSGGYGTQYF.

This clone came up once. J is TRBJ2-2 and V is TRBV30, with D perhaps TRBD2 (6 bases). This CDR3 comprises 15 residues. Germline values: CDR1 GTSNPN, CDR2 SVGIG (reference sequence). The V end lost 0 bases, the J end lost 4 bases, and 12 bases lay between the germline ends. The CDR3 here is CAWSVSGGATGELFF. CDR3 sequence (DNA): TGTGCCTGGAGTGTATCGGGCGGGGCCACCGGGGAGCTGTTTTTT.

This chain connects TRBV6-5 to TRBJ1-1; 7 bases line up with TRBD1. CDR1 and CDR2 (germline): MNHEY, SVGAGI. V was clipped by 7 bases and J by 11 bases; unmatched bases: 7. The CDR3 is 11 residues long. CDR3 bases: TGTGCCAGCAATAAGGGGGCACGGGCTTTCTTT. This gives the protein CASNKGARAFF.

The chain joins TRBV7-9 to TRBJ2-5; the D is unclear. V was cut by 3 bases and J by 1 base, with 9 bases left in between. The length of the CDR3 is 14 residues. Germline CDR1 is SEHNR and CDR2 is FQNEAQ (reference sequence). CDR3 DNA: TGTGCCAGCAGCTTTCGGAGCTCCCAAGAGACCCAGTACTTC. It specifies CASSFRSSQETQYF.

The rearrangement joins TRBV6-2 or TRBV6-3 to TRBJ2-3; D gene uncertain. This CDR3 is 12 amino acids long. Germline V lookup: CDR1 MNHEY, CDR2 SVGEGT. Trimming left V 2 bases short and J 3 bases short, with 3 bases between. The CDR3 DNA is TGTGCCAGCAGTTACCCAACAGATACGCAGTATTTT. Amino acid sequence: CASSYPTDTQYF.

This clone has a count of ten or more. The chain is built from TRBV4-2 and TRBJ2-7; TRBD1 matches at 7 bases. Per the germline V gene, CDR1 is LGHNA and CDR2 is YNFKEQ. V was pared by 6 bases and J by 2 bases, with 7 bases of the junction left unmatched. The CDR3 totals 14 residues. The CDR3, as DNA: TGTGCCAGCAGTTCAGGACAGGAGCCCTACGAGCAGTACTTC. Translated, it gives CASSSGQEPYEQYF.

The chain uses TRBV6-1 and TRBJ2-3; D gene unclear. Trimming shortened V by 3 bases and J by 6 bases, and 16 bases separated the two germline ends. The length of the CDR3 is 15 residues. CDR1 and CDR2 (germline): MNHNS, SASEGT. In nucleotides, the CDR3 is TGTGCCAGCAGTGACCGGCTACCCACCGGCGATACGCAGTATTTT. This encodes CASSDRLPTGDTQYF.

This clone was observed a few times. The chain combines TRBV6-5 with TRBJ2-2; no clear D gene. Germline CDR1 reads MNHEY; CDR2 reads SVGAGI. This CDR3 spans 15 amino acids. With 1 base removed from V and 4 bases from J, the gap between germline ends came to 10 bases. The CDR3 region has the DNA TGTGCCAGCAGTTACTACAGTACCCGCACCGGGGAGCTGTTTTTT. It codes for CASSYYSTRTGELFF.

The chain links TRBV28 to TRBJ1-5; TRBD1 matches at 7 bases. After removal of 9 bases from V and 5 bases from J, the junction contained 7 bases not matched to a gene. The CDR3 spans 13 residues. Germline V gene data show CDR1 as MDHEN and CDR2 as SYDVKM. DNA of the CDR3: TGTGCCAGTCGACAGGGCCGATATCAGCCCCAGCATTTT. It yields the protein CASRQGRYQPQHF.

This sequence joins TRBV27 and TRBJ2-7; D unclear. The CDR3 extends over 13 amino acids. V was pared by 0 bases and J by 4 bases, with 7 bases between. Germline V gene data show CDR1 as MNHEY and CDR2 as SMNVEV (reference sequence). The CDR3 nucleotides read TGTGCCAGCAGTTTATCGAAGGCTTACGAGCAGTACTTC. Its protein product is CASSLSKAYEQYF.

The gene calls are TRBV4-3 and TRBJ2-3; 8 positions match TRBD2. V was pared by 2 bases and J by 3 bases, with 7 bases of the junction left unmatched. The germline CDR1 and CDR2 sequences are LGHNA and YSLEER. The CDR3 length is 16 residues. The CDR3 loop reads CASSQREGVLTDTQYF. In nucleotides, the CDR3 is TGCGCCAGCAGCCAACGGGAGGGGGTGTTAACAGATACGCAGTATTTT.

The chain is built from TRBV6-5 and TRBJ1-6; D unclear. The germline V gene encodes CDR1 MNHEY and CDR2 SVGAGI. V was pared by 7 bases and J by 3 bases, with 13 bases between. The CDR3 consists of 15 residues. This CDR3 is CASTLGIRYNSPLHF. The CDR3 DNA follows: TGTGCCAGCACCTTGGGGATTCGCTATAATTCACCCCTCCACTTT.

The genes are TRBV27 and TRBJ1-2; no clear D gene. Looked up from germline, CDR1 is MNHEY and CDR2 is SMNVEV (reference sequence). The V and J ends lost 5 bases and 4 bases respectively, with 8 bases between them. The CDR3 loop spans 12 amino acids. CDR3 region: CASSRTGYGYTF. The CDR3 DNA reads TGTGCCAGCAGTCGGACGGGCTATGGCTACACCTTC.

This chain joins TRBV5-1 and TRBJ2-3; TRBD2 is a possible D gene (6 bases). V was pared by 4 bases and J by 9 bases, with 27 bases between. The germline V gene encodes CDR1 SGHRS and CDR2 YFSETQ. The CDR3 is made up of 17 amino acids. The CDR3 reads CASSPVAGTRTLGTQYF. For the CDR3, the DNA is TGCGCCAGCAGCCCCGTAGCCGGGACTCGCACCCTGGGGACGCAGTATTTT.

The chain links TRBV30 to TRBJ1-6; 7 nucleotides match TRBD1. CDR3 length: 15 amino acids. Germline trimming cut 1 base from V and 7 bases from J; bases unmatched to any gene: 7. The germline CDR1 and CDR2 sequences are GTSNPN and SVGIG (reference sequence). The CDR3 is CAWSGPGGRNSPLHF. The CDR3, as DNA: TGTGCCTGGAGTGGACCAGGGGGAAGAAATTCACCCCTCCACTTT.

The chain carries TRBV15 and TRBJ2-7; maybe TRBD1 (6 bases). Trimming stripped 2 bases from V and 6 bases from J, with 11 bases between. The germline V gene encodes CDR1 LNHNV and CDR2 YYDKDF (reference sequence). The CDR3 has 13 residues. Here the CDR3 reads CATSRIRGSEQYF. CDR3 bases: TGTGCCACCAGCAGAATCAGGGGCTCCGAGCAGTACTTC.

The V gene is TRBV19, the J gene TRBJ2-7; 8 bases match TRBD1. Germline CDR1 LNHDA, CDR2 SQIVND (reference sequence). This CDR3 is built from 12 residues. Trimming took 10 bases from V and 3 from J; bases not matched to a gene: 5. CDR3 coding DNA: TGTGCCACCACAGGACAGGGCTACGAGCAGTACTTC. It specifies CATTGQGYEQYF.

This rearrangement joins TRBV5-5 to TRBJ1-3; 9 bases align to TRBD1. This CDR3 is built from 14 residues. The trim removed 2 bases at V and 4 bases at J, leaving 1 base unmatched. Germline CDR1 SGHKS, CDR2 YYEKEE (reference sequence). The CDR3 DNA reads TGTGCCAGCAGCTTCGGGACAGGGGGAAACACCATATATTTT. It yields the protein CASSFGTGGNTIYF.

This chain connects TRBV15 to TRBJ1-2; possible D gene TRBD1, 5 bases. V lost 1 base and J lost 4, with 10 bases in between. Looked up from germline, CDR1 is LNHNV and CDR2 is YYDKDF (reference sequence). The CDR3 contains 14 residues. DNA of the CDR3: TGTGCCACCAGCAGAGTGCAGGGCGCCTATGGCTACACCTTC. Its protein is CATSRVQGAYGYTF.

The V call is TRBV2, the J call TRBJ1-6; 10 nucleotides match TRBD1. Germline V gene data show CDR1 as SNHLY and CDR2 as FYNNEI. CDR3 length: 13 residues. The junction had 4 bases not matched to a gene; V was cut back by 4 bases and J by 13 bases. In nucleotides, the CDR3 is TGTGCCAGCAGTGGGACAGGGGGGTGGCCCCTCCACTTT. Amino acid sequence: CASSGTGGWPLHF.